One sample yielded the 30 T cell receptor beta chains listed below, sequenced in a study of T cells after yellow fever vaccination. TCRdb reprocessed the 5' RACE reads with MiXCR, giving one entry per CDR3 protein. The sample contains more than 95,000 distinct CDR3 sequences, 7.4% of which appear only once. The sample in question was CD4+ T cells sorted from PBMCs, obtained 10 days after the first yellow fever vaccination. The receptors stem from a young man who received the YFV17D yellow fever vaccine.

This clonotype has a count of ten or more. The DNA of the CDR3 is TGCAGTGCTAGAGTAGCGGATACGCAGTATTTT. Translated: CSARVADTQYF. This rearrangement joins TRBV20-1 to TRBJ2-3, with a weak D call TRBD2 (5 bases). The ends were cut back, 1 base at V and 6 bases at J, with 5 bases in the middle. CDR1 and CDR2 from the germline V gene are DFQATT and SNEGSKA (reference sequence). The CDR3 covers 11 residues.

The table lists this clonotype with many counts. V gene TRBV5-1 combines with J gene TRBJ1-6; the D is unclear. The V and J ends lost 7 bases and 5 bases respectively, with 7 bases between them. The CDR3 runs 12 residues. Germline CDR1 reads SGHRS; CDR2 reads YFSETQ. CDR3 sequence reads: CASRRDNSPLHF. The CDR3 region has the DNA TGCGCCAGCCGCCGAGATAATTCACCCCTCCACTTT.

This clonotype was seen at least ten times. One end of the junction does not line up with germline, which may come from a read error. The chain has TRBV12-3 or TRBV12-4 and TRBJ1-2; D ambiguous. CDR3 length equals 14 residues. CDR3: CASSLPAGVALPSF. The DNA of the CDR3 is TGTGCCAGCAGTTTGCCGGCCGGAGTAGCTCTCCCATCCTTC.

The chain employs TRBV2 and TRBJ1-1, with D perhaps matching TRBD1 (5 bases). CDR3 length equals 14 residues. CDR1 is SNHLY and CDR2 is FYNNEI in the germline V gene. Trimming removed 11 bases from V and 3 bases from J, with 19 bases in between. The DNA for the CDR3 is TGTGCCTGCCAATCAATCGGGGCCGACACTGAAGCTTTCTTT. Its protein product is CACQSIGADTEAFF.

Ten or more counts support this clonotype. The chain carries TRBV7-2 and TRBJ2-2; tentative D call: TRBD2 (6 bases). Germline loops: CDR1 SGHTA, CDR2 FQGNSA. The CDR3 consists of 15 residues. V lost 0 bases, J lost 1 base, and 6 bases lay in between. The chain's CDR3 is CASSLAGGNTGELFF. CDR3 nucleotides: TGTGCCAGCAGCTTAGCGGGGGGGAACACCGGGGAGCTGTTTTTT.

This clonotype was counted at least ten times. The chain has TRBV7-9 and TRBJ2-3; 8 bases are a match to TRBD1. CDR1 and CDR2 from the germline V gene are SEHNR and FQNEAQ (reference sequence). This CDR3 is 15 amino acids long. V shed 5 bases, J shed 2 bases, and the junction held 6 bases outside the gene matches. This CDR3 reads CASSLGQGFTDTQYF. DNA for the CDR3: TGTGCCAGCAGCCTCGGACAGGGCTTCACAGATACGCAGTATTTT.

Ten or more counts support this clonotype. CDR3 sequence: CSAREVGQWGTEAFF. The CDR3 DNA is TGCAGTGCTAGAGAAGTCGGACAGTGGGGGACTGAAGCTTTCTTT. The rearrangement uses TRBV20-1 and TRBJ1-1, with D perhaps matching TRBD1 (6 bases). CDR3 length: 15 residues. Trimming took 0 bases from V and 5 from J, leaving 16 bases between them. From germline, CDR1 is DFQATT and CDR2 SNEGSKA (reference sequence).

CDR3 DNA sequence: TGTGCCAGCAGCCCAACGACATTAGGGTCAGATACGCAGTATTTT. Protein: CASSPTTLGSDTQYF. V gene TRBV7-8 combines with J gene TRBJ2-3; no clear D. The V gene's germline CDR1 is SGHVS and CDR2 FQNEAQ. The CDR3 runs 15 residues. V lost 5 bases and J 4 bases, leaving 16 bases between the germline ends.

This clonotype was recorded at least ten times. The V gene is TRBV20-1, the J gene TRBJ1-1; no clear D gene. Per the germline V gene, CDR1 is DFQATT and CDR2 is SNEGSKA (reference sequence). The CDR3 covers 15 residues. Trimming pared 0 bases from V and 3 bases from J, leaving 14 bases between. The CDR3 DNA follows: TGCAGTGCTAGAGATCCTGTGGTTGTGGACACTGAAGCTTTCTTT. It codes for CSARDPVVVDTEAFF.

In its sample, this clonotype was seen many times. The CDR3 region has the DNA TGTGCCAGCAGTTCGGGACTAGCGGGTCCAGATACGCAGTATTTT. It is translated as CASSSGLAGPDTQYF. This chain links TRBV12-3 or TRBV12-4 with TRBJ2-3, with 12 bases that match TRBD2. The CDR3 covers 15 residues. V lost 4 bases to trimming and J lost 4 bases; unmatched junction nucleotides: 3.

There are many counts of this clonotype. This chain joins TRBV18 and TRBJ2-7; TRBD1 matches at 11 bases. V was clipped by 3 bases and J by 4 bases; unmatched bases: 5. The germline CDR1 and CDR2 sequences are KGHSH and LQKENI. This CDR3 contains 15 residues. The CDR3 loop is CASSPRDRGVYEQYF. The CDR3 coding sequence is TGTGCCAGCTCACCCCGGGACAGGGGGGTATACGAGCAGTACTTC. The full variable domain, with the rest looked up from reference TRBV18 and TRBJ2-7, is NAGVMQNPRHLVRRRGQEARLRCSPMKGHSHVYWYRQLPEEGLKFMVYLQKENIIDESGMPKERFSAEFPKEGPSILRIQQVVRGDSAAYFCASSPRDRGVYEQYFGPGTRLTVT.

This clonotype came up many times. The chain couples TRBV30 to TRBJ2-7; a possible D gene is TRBD2 (5 bases). This CDR3 region has 11 residues. Germline V gene sequence: CDR1 GTSNPN, CDR2 SVGIG (reference sequence). The CDR3 reads CARADTYEQYF. In nucleotides, the CDR3 is TGTGCGAGGGCTGATACCTACGAGCAGTACTTC.

Comment on this clonotype: A much more abundant neighbour one base away suggests this may be a read error. The V call is TRBV5-1, the J call TRBJ2-5, with TRBD1 as a possible D gene (5 bases). The germline CDR1 and CDR2 sequences are SGHRS and YFSETQ. The CDR3 sequence is 14 residues long. V was clipped by 3 bases and J by 5 bases, with 14 bases between them. Here the CDR3 reads CASSYPDSTETQYF. The CDR3 region has the DNA TGCGCCAGCAGCTACCCCGACAGTACGGAGACCCAGTACTTC.

This clonotype has ten or more counts. V is TRBV5-1 and J is TRBJ2-1; a possible D gene is TRBD1 (5 bases). CDR1 is SGHRS, CDR2 YFSETQ, per germline. This CDR3 has 11 residues. Trimming removed 0 bases from V and 12 bases from J, with 7 bases in between. The CDR3 here is CASSLEGAQFF. In DNA, the CDR3 is TGCGCCAGCAGCTTGGAAGGGGCGCAGTTCTTC.

This clonotype came up many times. The chain recombines TRBV4-3 with TRBJ2-5; a weak D match, TRBD1 (6 bases). Trimming pared 3 bases from V and 1 base from J, leaving 9 bases between. Germline V lookup: CDR1 LGHNA, CDR2 YSLEER. The CDR3 totals 14 residues. The CDR3 is CASSQGTTQETQYF. CDR3 DNA sequence: TGCGCCAGCAGCCAGGGGACAACCCAAGAGACCCAGTACTTC.

This clonotype showed up many times. The chain has TRBV10-3 and TRBJ2-7; D gene uncertain. The germline CDR1 and CDR2 sequences are ENHRY and SYGVKD. The CDR3 runs 14 residues. The ends were cut back, 2 bases at V and 0 bases at J, with 8 bases in the middle. The CDR3 sequence: CAISERADSYEQYF. CDR3 sequence (DNA): TGTGCCATCAGTGAGAGGGCCGACTCCTACGAGCAGTACTTC.

This clonotype was found many times. The V and J genes are TRBV12-3 or TRBV12-4 and TRBJ2-2; D not resolved. V was cut by 2 bases and J by 6 bases, with 13 bases left in between. CDR3 length: 15 residues. The CDR3 here is CASSLNSRVSGELFF. CDR3 bases: TGTGCCAGCAGTTTAAACTCTAGGGTATCCGGGGAGCTGTTTTTT.

This clonotype was seen many times. The rearrangement joins TRBV28 to TRBJ2-1; a weak D match, TRBD1 (6 bases). V shed 4 bases and J shed 6 bases, with 10 bases lying between them. Germline CDR1 is MDHEN and CDR2 is SYDVKM. This CDR3 has 13 amino acids. As DNA, the CDR3 is TGTGCCAGCAGTTCCATGGACAGCAATGAGCAGTTCTTC. This gives the protein CASSSMDSNEQFF.

This clonotype has ten or more counts. The chain links TRBV6-1 to TRBJ1-1; 8 bases agree with TRBD1. Germline CDR1 reads MNHNS; CDR2 reads SASEGT. Trimming cost V 7 bases and J 3 bases; bases outside gene matches: 13. CDR3 length equals 16 residues. The CDR3 nucleotides are TGTGCCAGCAACCTAGCAGGGGGCCTCGGAGACACTGAAGCTTTCTTT. Translating gives CASNLAGGLGDTEAFF.

At least ten counts were recorded for this clonotype. This rearrangement joins TRBV7-8 to TRBJ2-2, with D perhaps matching TRBD1 (6 bases). Germline CDR1 is SGHVS and CDR2 is FQNEAQ. The CDR3 is made up of 15 amino acids. V lost 3 bases to trimming and J lost 4 bases, with 12 bases between them. For the CDR3, the DNA is TGTGCCAGCAGCTTTGGACAGCTCTTCACCGGGGAGCTGTTTTTT. The encoded protein is CASSFGQLFTGELFF.

This clonotype was recorded many times. The chain recombines TRBV4-1 with TRBJ2-7; possibly TRBD1 for D (5 bases). V was shortened by 0 bases and J by 4 bases, with 13 bases between the two germline ends. The CDR3 loop spans 15 amino acids. CDR1 and CDR2 (germline): MGHRA, YSYEKL. DNA for the CDR3: TGCGCCAGCAGCCAAGAAAGGGGCGGATTATACGAGCAGTACTTC. This sequence encodes CASSQERGGLYEQYF.

This clonotype was counted many times. The genes are TRBV7-2 and TRBJ2-7; TRBD1 matches at 10 bases. V dropped 5 bases and J dropped 3; count of bases not matched to a gene: 10. There are 16 residues in the CDR3. Germline-derived CDR1 and CDR2 are SGHTA and FQGNSA. The CDR3 reads CASSVLPGQGFYEQYF. The CDR3 DNA sequence: TGTGCCAGCAGCGTGCTCCCGGGACAGGGGTTCTACGAGCAGTACTTC.

In its sample, this clonotype was seen many times. This rearrangement joins TRBV11-2 to TRBJ2-5, with D possibly matching TRBD1 (6 bases). The CDR3 spans 13 residues. V gave up 4 bases and J gave up 6 bases, with 12 bases separating them. The germline V gene has CDR1 SGHAT and CDR2 FQNNGV. CDR3 region: CASSYQQGQTQYF. The CDR3 bases are TGTGCCAGCAGCTACCAACAGGGACAGACCCAGTACTTC.

This clonotype was recorded many times. This chain links TRBV5-1 with TRBJ1-5, with TRBD1 as a possible D gene (6 bases). Germline CDR1 is SGHRS and CDR2 is YFSETQ. The CDR3 is 14 amino acids. V was pared by 4 bases and J by 2 bases, with 10 bases between. The CDR3 is CASSPGEGNQPQHF. CDR3 bases: TGCGCCAGCAGCCCAGGGGAGGGCAATCAGCCCCAGCATTTT.

In its sample, this clonotype was seen many times. The genes are TRBV4-3 and TRBJ2-3; maybe TRBD1 (6 bases). Trimming stripped 5 bases from V and 5 bases from J, with 11 bases between. Germline assignment: CDR1 LGHNA and CDR2 YSLEER. The CDR3 covers 13 residues. The CDR3 is CASSYRVGDTQYF. CDR3 DNA: TGCGCCAGCAGCTACAGGGTAGGAGATACGCAGTATTTT.

This clonotype came up many times. CDR3 loop: CASSADTAGGEQFF. CDR3 DNA: TGTGCCAGCAGCGCGGACACTGCTGGGGGTGAGCAGTTCTTC. V usage is TRBV11-1 and J usage is TRBJ2-1, with D possibly being TRBD1 or TRBD2 (5 bases each). Trimming cost V 5 bases and J 9 bases, with 17 bases left between them. CDR3 length equals 14 residues. Germline V gives CDR1 SGHAT, CDR2 FQDESV (reference sequence).

This clonotype has a count of ten or more. The V gene is TRBV7-3, the J gene TRBJ1-1, with 8 positions matching TRBD1. The CDR3 sequence is 13 residues long. J lost 9 bases, V lost 5 bases, and 8 bases had no gene match. Germline V lookup: CDR1 SGHTA, CDR2 FQGTGA. The CDR3 sequence is CASSLGTGGKAFF. The CDR3 nucleotides are TGTGCCAGCAGCCTAGGGACAGGCGGAAAAGCTTTCTTT.

This clonotype was detected ten times or more. The chain carries TRBV25-1 and TRBJ2-4, with D hard to call. The CDR3 runs to 13 residues. Germline loops: CDR1 MGHDK, CDR2 SYGVNS. Trimming took 6 bases from V and 1 from J, leaving 7 bases between them. DNA for the CDR3: TGTGCCAGCAGAGGAACGGCCAAAAACATTCAGTACTTC. Protein product: CASRGTAKNIQYF.

This clonotype was detected many times. V gene TRBV5-1 combines with J gene TRBJ2-5; no firm D call. The V and J ends lost 2 bases and 9 bases respectively, with 14 bases between them. The CDR3 totals 13 residues. Germline lookup yields CDR1 SGHRS and CDR2 YFSETQ. For the CDR3, the DNA is TGCGCCAGCAGCTTCAGACTCGGACCCCCCCAGTACTTC. Translation: CASSFRLGPPQYF.

V gene TRBV24-1 combines with J gene TRBJ2-3, with a possible D match to TRBD2 (5 bases). V dropped 5 bases and J dropped 6 bases, with 11 bases sitting between them. Germline CDR1 is KGHDR and CDR2 is SFDVKD. The CDR3 has 13 amino acids. The CDR3 coding sequence is TGTGCCACCAGTGCCGCGGGTGGGGATACGCAGTATTTT. Protein product: CATSAAGGDTQYF.